The 12 T cell receptor beta chains listed next were all sequenced from one sample in a study of long-term antiretroviral therapy in people with HIV. Assay version v3.0 of immunoSEQ was used, and it was run at survey level. Only in-frame clones appear in the TCRdb table, and some are missing; sequencing was by immunoSEQ multiplex PCR. The data hold around 13,000 clones, with approximately 80% observed a single time. The specimen was unsorted PBMCs, collected 0.4 years after starting antiretroviral therapy. The receptors here all came from a young man with HIV.

The V call is TRBV15, the J call TRBJ1-2, with D unclear. The CDR3 covers 13 residues. V was clipped by 3 bases and J by 6 bases, with 11 bases between them. Germline V gene sequence: CDR1 LNHNV, CDR2 YYDKDF (reference sequence). In DNA, the CDR3 is TGTGCCACCAGCAGCCCCCAAGGTCATGGCTACACCTTC. Its protein product is CATSSPQGHGYTF.

V is TRBV7-9 and J is TRBJ2-2; D is perhaps TRBD1 or TRBD2 (5 bases each). V gave up 5 bases and J gave up 1 base, with 11 bases separating them. CDR3 length equals 15 residues. Germline V gives CDR1 SEHNR, CDR2 FQNEAQ (reference sequence). Here the CDR3 DNA reads TGTGCCAGCAGCCCCACAGGACTGAACACCGGGGAGCTGTTTTTT. Translation gives CASSPTGLNTGELFF.

The gene calls are TRBV4-2 and TRBJ2-2; 10 bases fit TRBD2. This CDR3 comprises 20 residues. Trimming took 0 bases from V and 4 from J; bases not matched to a gene: 14. The germline gives CDR1 LGHNA, CDR2 YNFKEQ. CDR3 loop: CASSQDLFLAGERVTGELFF. DNA for the CDR3: TGTGCCAGCAGCCAAGATCTCTTCCTAGCGGGAGAAAGGGTCACCGGGGAGCTGTTTTTT.

The V and J genes are TRBV14 and TRBJ2-1; 8 nucleotides agree with TRBD2. V was pared by 1 base and J by 6 bases, with 5 bases of the junction left unmatched. The CDR3 totals 15 residues. The V gene's germline CDR1 is SGHDN and CDR2 FVKESK. This chain's CDR3 is CASSQGRLASNEQFF. Here the CDR3 DNA reads TGTGCCAGCAGCCAAGGGCGACTAGCGAGCAATGAGCAGTTCTTC.

As DNA, the CDR3 is TGTGCCAGCAGCCCAGGGACGGCTGATTACGAGCAGTACTTC. It yields the protein CASSPGTADYEQYF. The rearrangement uses TRBV7-2 and TRBJ2-7; tentatively, D is TRBD1 or TRBD2 (5 bases each). This CDR3 has 14 amino acids. Trimming removed 5 bases at V and 4 bases at J, with 15 bases between. The germline V gene encodes CDR1 SGHTA and CDR2 FQGNSA.

The chain is built from TRBV19 and TRBJ1-2, with a weak D call TRBD1 (5 bases). The CDR3 sequence is 14 residues long. The V gene lost 9 bases and the J gene lost 0 bases, with 14 bases spanning the gap. The germline V gene has CDR1 LNHDA and CDR2 SQIVND (reference sequence). The CDR3 bases are TGTGCCAGCGCCTCCGGGGGAACTAACTATGGCTACACCTTC. This encodes CASASGGTNYGYTF.

The rearrangement links TRBV29-1 to TRBJ2-2; a weak D match, TRBD2 (5 bases). Deletions cut 7 bases from V and 4 bases from J, with 10 bases between. CDR3 length: 12 residues. Looked up from germline, CDR1 is SQVTM and CDR2 is ANQGSEA. CDR3 bases: TGCAGCGGGACTTCTACCACCGGGGAGCTGTTTTTT. Translated, it gives CSGTSTTGELFF.

The CDR3 loop reads CASSFEGREGYTF. In nucleotides, the CDR3 is TGTGCCAGCAGCTTCGAGGGGAGGGAGGGCTACACCTTC. The chain employs TRBV7-8 and TRBJ1-2; D is perhaps TRBD1 (5 bases). Trimming left V 3 bases short and J 8 bases short, with 13 bases between. The CDR3 is made up of 13 amino acids. The germline CDR1 and CDR2 sequences are SGHVS and FQNEAQ.

As to this clone: The junction departs from germline at one end; a sequencing error may be responsible. This sample includes further DNA sequences coding for the same CDR3. The V gene is TRBV30, the J gene TRBJ1-1, with TRBD1 as a possible D gene (5 bases). Germline CDR1 is GTSNPN and CDR2 is SVGIG (reference sequence). The CDR3 runs to 11 residues. The CDR3 loop is CACEGGTEAFF. For the CDR3, the DNA is TGTGCCTGTGAGGGCGGGACTGAAGCCTTCTTT.

This chain links TRBV5-6 with TRBJ2-2, with 8 bases matching TRBD2. The CDR3 consists of 16 residues. Per germline, CDR1 SGHDT and CDR2 YYEEEE. V shed 1 base, J shed 0 bases, and the junction held 2 bases outside the gene matches. The DNA of the CDR3 is TGTGCCAGCAGCTTGACTAGCGGATCGAACACCGGGGAGCTGTTTTTT. Amino acid sequence: CASSLTSGSNTGELFF.

V usage is TRBV28 and J usage is TRBJ1-1; D not resolved. V lost 2 bases to trimming and J lost 1 base, with 8 bases between them. Germline V gene data show CDR1 as MDHEN and CDR2 as SYDVKM. This CDR3 is 14 amino acids long. The DNA for the CDR3 is TGTGCCAGCAGTTTAGTAACGGCGAACACTGAAGCTTTCTTT. Translating it yields CASSLVTANTEAFF. Supplemented by reference TRBV28 and TRBJ1-1, the full variable domain reads DVKVTQSSRYLVKRTGEKVFLECVQDMDHENMFWYRQDPGLGLRLIYFSYDVKMKEKGDIPEGYSVSREKKERFSLILESASTNQTSMYLCASSLVTANTEAFFGQGTRLTVV.

The chain uses TRBV18 and TRBJ2-1; 11 bases agree with TRBD2. This CDR3 is built from 16 residues. V shed 5 bases and J 3 bases; nucleotides not matched to a gene: 6. The germline CDR1 and CDR2 sequences are KGHSH and LQKENI. The CDR3 here is CASSSPSGGNYNEQFF. CDR3 coding DNA: TGTGCCAGCTCATCCCCTAGCGGGGGGAACTACAATGAGCAGTTCTTC.